One T cell receptor beta chain is described in this entry. Its antigen is still unknown. This record comes from a study of T cells expressing NK-cell markers. Regarding the study as a whole: These same clonotypes (in four donors) also led the CD3+CD56-NKG2C+ fraction. Of the CD8+ T cell pool in over 5 donors, roughly 1.0-7.5% was accounted for by dominant NKG2C+ clonotypes.

cDNA encoding TCR beta was synthesized via 5'RACE template switching incorporating UMIs. Using the 5' RACE reads, TCRdb records one entry per CDR3 protein without DNA. The listing records hundreds of thousands of distinct CDR3 sequences. The clonotype comes from a man between 18 and 35 years old in good health. Sequences were obtained from blood T cells: a sorted CD56 or NKG2C T cell subset, CD4+ or CD8+ T cells, or bulk PBMC T cells (not recorded which).

The CDR3 protein is CASSLGAGWGRDTEAFF. The rearrangement links TRBV7-8 to TRBJ1-1. The CDR3 is made up of 17 amino acids. Germline V gene lookup returns CDR1 SGHVS and CDR2 FQNEAQ.